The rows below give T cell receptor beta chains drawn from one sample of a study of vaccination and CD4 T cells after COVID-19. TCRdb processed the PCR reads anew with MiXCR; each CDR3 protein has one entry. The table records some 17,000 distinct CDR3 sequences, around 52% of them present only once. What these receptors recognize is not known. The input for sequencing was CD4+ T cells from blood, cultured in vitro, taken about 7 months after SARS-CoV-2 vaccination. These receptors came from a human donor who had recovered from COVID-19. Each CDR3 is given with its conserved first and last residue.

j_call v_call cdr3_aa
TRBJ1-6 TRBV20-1 CSARTVPFNSPLHF
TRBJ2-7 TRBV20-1 CSARRGTAYEQYF
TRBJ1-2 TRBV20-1 CSASPKFGLSYGYTF
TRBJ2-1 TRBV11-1 CASSRRAEKQFF
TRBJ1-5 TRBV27 CASSRTGNSNQPQHF
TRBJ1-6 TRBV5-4 CASRFTRGGLNSPLHF
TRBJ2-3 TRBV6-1 CASSELQGAVDTQYF
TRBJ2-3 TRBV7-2 CASSLLTDTQYF
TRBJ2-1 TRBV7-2 CASSPVGTGNHNEQFF
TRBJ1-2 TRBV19 CASIGPRVGAYGYTF
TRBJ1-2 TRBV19 CASSPDRGVYGYTF
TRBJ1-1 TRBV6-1 CASSGGIGRSNTEAFF
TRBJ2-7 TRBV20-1 CSARDPLHRYEQYF
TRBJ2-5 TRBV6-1 CASSPTSETQYF
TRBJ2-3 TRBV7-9 CASSLLQGKDTQYF
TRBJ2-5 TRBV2 CASSSGQPRETQYF
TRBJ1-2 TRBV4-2 CASSQGVGNYGSYTF
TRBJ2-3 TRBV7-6 CASSSPDTQYF
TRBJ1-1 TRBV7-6 CASSLRTRANTEAFF
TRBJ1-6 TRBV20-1 CSAQDRGYSPLHF
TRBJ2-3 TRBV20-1 CSARDSGTDTQYF
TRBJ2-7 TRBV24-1 CATSAGQGLGEQYF
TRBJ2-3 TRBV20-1 CSATDRVADTQYF
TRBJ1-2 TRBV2 CASSELRTSLYGYTF
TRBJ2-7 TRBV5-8 CASSRMGQRSYEQYF
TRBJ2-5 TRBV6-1 CASRRQGQAQETQYF
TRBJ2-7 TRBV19 CASSIVFSGATFKNYEQYF
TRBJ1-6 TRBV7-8 CASSSPLHF
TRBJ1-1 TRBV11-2 CASSLGRGALMNTEAFF
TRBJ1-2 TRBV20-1 CSARDGRGIDGYTF
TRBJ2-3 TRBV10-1 CASSRLVPDTQYF
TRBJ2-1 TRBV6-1 CASSFLGGREQFF
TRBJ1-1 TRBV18 CASSQTRQGNTEAFF
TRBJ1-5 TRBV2 CASSEQGLDQPQHF
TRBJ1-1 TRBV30 CAWSSGASTEAFF
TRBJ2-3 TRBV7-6 CASSSGTMVSRDTQYF
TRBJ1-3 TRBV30 CAWSVGPDRGNTIYF
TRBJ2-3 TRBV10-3 CAISALAGNTDTQYF
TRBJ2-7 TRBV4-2 CASSQVSSGAYEQYF
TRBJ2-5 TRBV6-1 CASSPSPGTVHWETQYF
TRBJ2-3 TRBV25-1 CASSVSRQGQGTDTQYF
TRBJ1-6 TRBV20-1 CSARDQGGGSPLHF
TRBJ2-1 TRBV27 CASSLLAGGRGEQFF
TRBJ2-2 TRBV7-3 CASSMRQGVGTGELFF
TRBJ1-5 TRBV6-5 CASSSHEKGRNQPQHF
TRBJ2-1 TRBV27 CASSYPGGAGVEQFF
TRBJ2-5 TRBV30 CACAPPSRETQYF